This T cell receptor beta chain was observed in a study of cytotoxic CD8 clonotypes in ibrutinib-treated CLL. Study context: The study included some 10 relapsed/refractory and roughly 15 treatment-naive patients; 17 had IGHV unmutated disease. General study findings and limits: Clonality rose at ibrutinib response, held steady in sustained remission, and fell toward baseline at progression.

TCRdb's table, derived via immunoSEQ multiplex PCR, lists solely in-frame clones and lacks some. Of about 300,000 clones listed, over 55% are singletons. Note on this clone: The antigen is not known.

Germline values: CDR1 MNHEY, CDR2 SVGAGI. The CDR3 spans 14 residues. V was cut by 5 bases and J by 2 bases, with 13 bases left in between. The V and J genes are TRBV6-5 and TRBJ2-7, with D perhaps matching TRBD1 (6 bases). The starting material was PBMCs, obtained after 36 months of ibrutinib treatment. The sequence came from a human donor with chronic lymphocytic leukemia. CDR3 DNA sequence: TGTGCCAGCAGTCGCTCAGGACAGACCTACGAGCAGTACTTC. This codes for CASSRSGQTYEQYF.